Below, 12 T cell receptor beta chains from the same sample are listed, as sequenced in a study of OX40 agonist ivuxolimab in advanced cancers. Data came from immunoSEQ multiplex PCR; TCRdb stores just in-frame clones and leaves some out. Of 20,000 to 25,000 clones in the sample, 79% were seen once. The sequences come from CD4+ or CD8+ T cells sorted from blood, collected in a trial of the OX40 agonist ivuxolimab. The receptor source for this set is an adult with an advanced solid tumor such as melanoma, head and neck, liver or kidney cancer.

This clone was counted between two and nine times. CDR3 residues: CASSPDRGPSPLHF. The DNA of the CDR3 is TGTGCCAGCAGTCCTGACAGGGGGCCTTCACCCCTCCACTTT. The chain employs TRBV27 and TRBJ1-6, with 10 positions matching TRBD1. J gave up 9 bases and V 5 bases, and 4 bases lay outside the gene matches. The CDR3 is made up of 14 amino acids. Germline lookup yields CDR1 MNHEY and CDR2 SMNVEV (reference sequence).

In this sample, this clone turned up a few times. The chain joins TRBV5-1 to TRBJ2-7; D is ambiguous. There are 12 residues in the CDR3. V gave up 4 bases and J gave up 0 bases, with 5 bases separating them. Germline CDR1 reads SGHRS; CDR2 reads YFSETQ. The chain's CDR3 is CASSASSYEQYF. Here the CDR3 DNA reads TGCGCCAGCAGCGCCAGCTCCTACGAGCAGTACTTC.

Regarding this clone: One end of the junction fails to match germline, which may point to a read error. CDR3 sequence reads: CSARQTVF. Here the CDR3 DNA reads TGCAGTGCTAGGCAAACTGTCTTT. The rearrangement joins TRBV20-1 to TRBJ2-3, with D unclear. This CDR3 spans 8 amino acids. CDR1 and CDR2 from the germline V gene are DFQATT and SNEGSKA (reference sequence).

J is TRBJ2-2 and V is TRBV6-5, with unresolved D. The CDR3 runs to 11 residues. Germline V gene data show CDR1 as MNHEY and CDR2 as SVGAGI. Trimming shortened V by 6 bases and J by 3 bases, and 2 bases separated the two germline ends. In nucleotides, the CDR3 is TGTGCCAGCAGCCACACCGGGGAGCTGTTTTTT. Protein sequence: CASSHTGELFF.

The rearrangement links TRBV19 to TRBJ2-3; 9 bases fit TRBD2. The V and J ends lost 6 bases and 2 bases, in that order; junction bases with no gene match: 9. The germline V gene has CDR1 LNHDA and CDR2 SQIVND (reference sequence). The CDR3 length is 16 residues. The CDR3 sequence is CASRERGASFTDTQYF. The CDR3 DNA reads TGTGCCAGTAGGGAGCGGGGGGCCAGCTTCACAGATACGCAGTATTTT.

The gene calls are TRBV4-1 and TRBJ1-5, with a tentative D call TRBD1 (5 bases). The CDR3 runs to 18 residues. Germline assignment: CDR1 MGHRA and CDR2 YSYEKL. V dropped 1 base and J dropped 5 bases, with 21 bases sitting between them. CDR3 DNA sequence: TGCGCCAGCAGCCAAGTCGATATGGGACTTTTAACCCATCAGCCCCAGCATTTT. This encodes CASSQVDMGLLTHQPQHF.

The V call is TRBV5-1, the J call TRBJ2-6, with 7 bases aligning to TRBD1. Germline lookup yields CDR1 SGHRS and CDR2 YFSETQ. The CDR3 loop spans 15 amino acids. V trimming: 0 bases; J trimming: 10 bases; junction bases outside the gene matches: 7. DNA of the CDR3: TGCGCCAGCAGCTTGGACGGGACAGATTTAAACGTCCTGACTTTC. It is translated as CASSLDGTDLNVLTF.

The CDR3: CASSRQRVDTQYF. DNA for the CDR3: TGTGCCAGCAGCCGGCAGAGGGTCGATACGCAGTATTTT. The chain joins TRBV7-2 to TRBJ2-3, with D perhaps TRBD2 (5 bases). Trimming left V 5 bases short and J 6 bases short, with 12 bases between. CDR1 is SGHTA, CDR2 FQGNSA, per germline. CDR3 length: 13 residues.

The V and J genes are TRBV30 and TRBJ1-1, with D hard to call. Trimming took 0 bases from V and 8 from J, leaving 13 bases between them. CDR3 length equals 13 residues. Germline V lookup: CDR1 GTSNPN, CDR2 SVGIG (reference sequence). The CDR3 DNA is TGTGCCTGGAGTGTACTTCAGCTTGGGGAAGCTTTCTTT. It specifies CAWSVLQLGEAFF.

This rearrangement joins TRBV7-9 to TRBJ2-1; either TRBD1 or TRBD2 may supply D (5 bases each). Germline CDR1 and CDR2: SEHNR and FQNEAQ (reference sequence). The V and J ends lost 7 bases and 8 bases respectively, with 18 bases between them. The CDR3 loop spans 14 amino acids. The CDR3 DNA sequence: TGTGCCAGCACCATCCATGGGGGTAACCATGAGCAGTTCTTC. Its translation: CASTIHGGNHEQFF.

This clone has just one count. V is TRBV6-1 and J is TRBJ2-2, with D tentatively TRBD1 (5 bases). This CDR3 region has 16 residues. Looked up from germline, CDR1 is MNHNS and CDR2 is SASEGT. V lost 2 bases, J lost 1 base, and 11 bases lay in between. The CDR3 DNA follows: TGTGCCAGCAGTGAACCTACAGGCTTGAACACCGGGGAGCTGTTTTTT. This codes for CASSEPTGLNTGELFF.

This chain joins TRBV30 and TRBJ1-1, with D hard to call. V was cut by 0 bases and J by 6 bases, with 11 bases left in between. The CDR3 is 13 residues long. CDR1 is GTSNPN and CDR2 is SVGIG in the germline V gene (reference sequence). The CDR3 here is CAWSVSLTAEAFF. CDR3 nucleotide sequence: TGTGCCTGGAGTGTATCCCTTACAGCTGAAGCTTTCTTT.